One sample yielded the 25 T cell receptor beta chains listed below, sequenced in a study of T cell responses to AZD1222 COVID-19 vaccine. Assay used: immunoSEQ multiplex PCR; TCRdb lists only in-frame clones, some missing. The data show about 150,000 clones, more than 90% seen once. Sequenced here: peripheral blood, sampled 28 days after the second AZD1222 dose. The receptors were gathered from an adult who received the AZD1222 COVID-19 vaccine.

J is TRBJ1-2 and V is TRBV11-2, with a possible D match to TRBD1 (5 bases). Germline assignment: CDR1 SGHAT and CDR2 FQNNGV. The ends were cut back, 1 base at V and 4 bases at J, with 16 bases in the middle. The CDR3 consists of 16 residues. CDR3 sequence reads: CASSLAGVRVGYGYTF. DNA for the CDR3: TGTGCCAGCAGCTTAGCCGGCGTCAGGGTGGGCTATGGCTACACCTTC.

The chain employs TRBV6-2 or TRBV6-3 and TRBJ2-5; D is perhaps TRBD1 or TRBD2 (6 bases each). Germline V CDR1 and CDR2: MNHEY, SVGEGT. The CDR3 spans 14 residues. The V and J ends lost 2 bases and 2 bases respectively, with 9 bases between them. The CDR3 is CASSYLGGQETQYF. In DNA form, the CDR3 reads TGTGCCAGCAGTTACCTAGGGGGGCAAGAGACCCAGTACTTC.

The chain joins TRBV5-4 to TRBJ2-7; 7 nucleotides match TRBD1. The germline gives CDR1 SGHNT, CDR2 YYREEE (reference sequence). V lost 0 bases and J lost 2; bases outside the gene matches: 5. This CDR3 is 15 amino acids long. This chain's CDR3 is CASSLDGTVPYEQYF. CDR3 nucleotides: TGTGCCAGCAGCTTGGACGGGACAGTACCCTACGAGCAGTACTTC.

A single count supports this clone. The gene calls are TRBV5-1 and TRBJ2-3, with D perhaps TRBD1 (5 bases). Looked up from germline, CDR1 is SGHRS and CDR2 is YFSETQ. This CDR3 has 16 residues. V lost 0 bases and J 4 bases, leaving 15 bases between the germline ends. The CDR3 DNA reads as TGCGCCAGCAGCTTGGCAGGGTTTGAAATGGCAGATACGCAGTATTTT. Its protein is CASSLAGFEMADTQYF.

The DNA for the CDR3 is TGTGCCTGGACGGGACAGGGGGCATGGAGCACTGAAGCTTTCTTT. It is translated as CAWTGQGAWSTEAFF. The chain carries TRBV30 and TRBJ1-1; 12 bases are a match to TRBD1. The CDR3 runs 15 residues. The ends lost 4 bases at V and 4 bases at J; junction bases unmatched: 7. The germline CDR1 and CDR2 sequences are GTSNPN and SVGIG (reference sequence).

CDR3 nucleotide sequence: TGTGCCAGCAGTCTCCTCGGGGATGAGCAGTTCTTC. As protein: CASSLLGDEQFF. J is TRBJ2-1 and V is TRBV27, with a tentative D call TRBD2 (5 bases). The germline gives CDR1 MNHEY, CDR2 SMNVEV (reference sequence). V gave up 5 bases and J gave up 8 bases, with 10 bases separating them. The CDR3 runs 12 residues.

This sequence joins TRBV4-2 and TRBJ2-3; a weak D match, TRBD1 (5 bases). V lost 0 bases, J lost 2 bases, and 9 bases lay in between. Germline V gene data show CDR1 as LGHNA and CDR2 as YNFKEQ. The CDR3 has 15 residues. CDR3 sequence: CASSQDIRATDTQYF. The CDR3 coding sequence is TGTGCCAGCAGCCAAGATATCAGGGCCACAGATACGCAGTATTTT.

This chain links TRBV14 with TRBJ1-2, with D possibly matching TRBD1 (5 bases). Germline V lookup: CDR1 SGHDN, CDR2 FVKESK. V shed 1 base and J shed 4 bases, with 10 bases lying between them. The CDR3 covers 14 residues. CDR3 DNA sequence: TGTGCCAGCAGCCAAGTCGGGGGGTTCTATGGCTACACCTTC. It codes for CASSQVGGFYGYTF. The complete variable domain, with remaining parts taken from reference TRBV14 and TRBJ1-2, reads EAGVTQFPSHSVIEKGQTVTLRCDPISGHDNLYWYRRVMGKEIKFLLHFVKESKQDESGMPNNRFLAERTGGTYSTLKVQPAELEDSGVYFCASSQVGGFYGYTFGSGTRLTVV.

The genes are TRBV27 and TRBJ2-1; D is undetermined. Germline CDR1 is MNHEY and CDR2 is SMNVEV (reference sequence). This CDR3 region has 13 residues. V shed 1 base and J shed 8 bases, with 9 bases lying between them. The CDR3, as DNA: TGTGCCAGCAGTTTATATGCCTTCGATGAGCAGTTCTTC. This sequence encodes CASSLYAFDEQFF.

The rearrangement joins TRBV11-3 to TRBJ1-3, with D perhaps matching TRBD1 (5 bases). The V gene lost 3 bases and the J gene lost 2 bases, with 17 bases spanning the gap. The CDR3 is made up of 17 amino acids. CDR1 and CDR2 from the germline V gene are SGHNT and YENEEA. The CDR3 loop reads CASSFSQPRVTGNTIYF. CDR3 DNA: TGTGCCAGCAGCTTCTCACAGCCCAGGGTTACTGGAAACACCATATATTTT. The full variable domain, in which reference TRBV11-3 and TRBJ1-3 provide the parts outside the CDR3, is EAGVVQSPRYKIIEKKQPVAFWCNPISGHNTLYWYLQNLGQGPELLIRYENEEAVDDSQLPKDRFSAERLKGVDSTLKIQPAELGDSAVYLCASSFSQPRVTGNTIYFGEGSWLTVV.

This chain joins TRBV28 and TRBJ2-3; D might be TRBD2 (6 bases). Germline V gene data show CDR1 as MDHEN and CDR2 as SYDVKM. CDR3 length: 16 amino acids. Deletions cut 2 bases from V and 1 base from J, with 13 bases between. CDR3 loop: CASSLVGSGRTDTQYF. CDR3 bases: TGTGCCAGCAGTTTAGTGGGTAGCGGACGCACAGATACGCAGTATTTT.

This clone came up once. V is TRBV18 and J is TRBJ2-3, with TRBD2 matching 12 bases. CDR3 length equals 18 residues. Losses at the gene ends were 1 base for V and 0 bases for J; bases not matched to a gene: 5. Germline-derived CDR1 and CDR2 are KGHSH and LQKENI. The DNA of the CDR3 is TGTGCCAGCTCACCACGGACTAGCGGGATGACTAGCACAGATACGCAGTATTTT. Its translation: CASSPRTSGMTSTDTQYF.

The CDR3 DNA sequence: TGCAGCGTTGTGAGGGACAGGGGGACTAGCGGGGGCACAGATACGCAGTATTTT. Its translation: CSVVRDRGTSGGTDTQYF. V usage is TRBV29-1 and J usage is TRBJ2-3, with 13 bases that match TRBD2. There are 18 residues in the CDR3. The V gene's germline CDR1 is SQVTM and CDR2 ANQGSEA. V lost 4 bases, J lost 1 base, and 11 bases stayed unmatched.

CDR3 coding DNA: TGTGCCAGCAGCTTAGTGGGAAAGGCAGGGGGGCCGAACACTGAAGCTTTCTTT. Its protein is CASSLVGKAGGPNTEAFF. The J gene is TRBJ1-1, the V gene TRBV11-2, with TRBD1 matching 7 bases. V lost 1 base, J lost 1 base, and 12 bases stayed unmatched. The CDR3 contains 18 residues. Germline V gene data show CDR1 as SGHAT and CDR2 as FQNNGV. Filled out from reference TRBV11-2 and TRBJ1-1, the complete variable domain reads EAGVAQSPRYKIIEKRQSVAFWCNPISGHATLYWYQQILGQGPKLLIQFQNNGVVDDSQLPKDRFSAERLKGVDSTLKIQPAKLEDSAVYLCASSLVGKAGGPNTEAFFGQGTRLTVV.

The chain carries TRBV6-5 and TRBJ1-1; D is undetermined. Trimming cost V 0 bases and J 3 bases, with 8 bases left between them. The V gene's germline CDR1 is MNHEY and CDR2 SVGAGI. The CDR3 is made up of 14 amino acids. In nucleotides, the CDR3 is TGTGCCAGCAGTTACTCCTACGGAGACACTGAAGCTTTCTTT. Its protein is CASSYSYGDTEAFF.

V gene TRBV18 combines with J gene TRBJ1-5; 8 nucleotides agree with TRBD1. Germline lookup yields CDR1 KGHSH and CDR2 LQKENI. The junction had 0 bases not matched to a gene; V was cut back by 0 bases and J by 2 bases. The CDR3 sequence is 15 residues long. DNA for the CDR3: TGTGCCAGCTCACCACCGGGACAGGGCAATCAGCCCCAGCATTTT. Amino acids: CASSPPGQGNQPQHF.

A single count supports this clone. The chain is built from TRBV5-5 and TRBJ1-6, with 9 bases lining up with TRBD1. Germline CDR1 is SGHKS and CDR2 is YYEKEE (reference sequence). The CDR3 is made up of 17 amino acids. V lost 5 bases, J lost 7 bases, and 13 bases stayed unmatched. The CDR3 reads CASSFPTGGFSNSPLHF. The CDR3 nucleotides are TGTGCCAGCAGTTTTCCGACAGGGGGTTTTTCAAATTCACCCCTCCACTTT. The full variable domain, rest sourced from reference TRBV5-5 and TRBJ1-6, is DAGVTQSPTHLIKTRGQQVTLRCSPISGHKSVSWYQQVLGQGPQFIFQYYEKEERGRGNFPDRFSARQFPNYSSELNVNALLLGDSALYLCASSFPTGGFSNSPLHFGNGTRLTVT.

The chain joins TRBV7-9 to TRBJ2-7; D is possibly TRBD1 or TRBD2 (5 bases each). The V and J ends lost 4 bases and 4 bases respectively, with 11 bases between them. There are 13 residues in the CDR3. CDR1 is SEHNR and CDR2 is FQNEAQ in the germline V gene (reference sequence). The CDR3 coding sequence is TGTGCCAGCAGCTGGGACCCAATTTACGAGCAGTACTTC. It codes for CASSWDPIYEQYF.

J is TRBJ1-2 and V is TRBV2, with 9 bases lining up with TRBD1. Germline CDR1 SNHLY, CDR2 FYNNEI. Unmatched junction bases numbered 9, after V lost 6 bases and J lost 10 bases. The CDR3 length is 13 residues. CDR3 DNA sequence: TGTGCCAGCAGGCTAGGACAGGGGCCGCACTACACCTTC. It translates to CASRLGQGPHYTF.

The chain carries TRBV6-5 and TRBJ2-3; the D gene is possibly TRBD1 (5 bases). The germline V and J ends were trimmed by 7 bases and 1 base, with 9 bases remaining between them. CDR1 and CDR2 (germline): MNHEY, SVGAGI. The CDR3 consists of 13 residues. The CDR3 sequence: CASKPQGTDTQYF. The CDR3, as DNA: TGTGCCAGCAAACCACAGGGCACAGATACGCAGTATTTT.

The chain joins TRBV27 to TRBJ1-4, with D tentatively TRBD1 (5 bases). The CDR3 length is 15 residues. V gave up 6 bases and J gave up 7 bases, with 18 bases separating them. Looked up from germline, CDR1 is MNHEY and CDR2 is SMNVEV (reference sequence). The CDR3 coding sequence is TGTGCCAGCAGGATCCAGGGTTTCGGGTCTGAAAAACTGTTTTTT. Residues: CASRIQGFGSEKLFF.

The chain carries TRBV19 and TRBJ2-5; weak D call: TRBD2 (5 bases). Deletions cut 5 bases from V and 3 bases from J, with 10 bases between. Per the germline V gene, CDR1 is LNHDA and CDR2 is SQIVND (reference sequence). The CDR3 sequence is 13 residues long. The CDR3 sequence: CASSQTREETQYF. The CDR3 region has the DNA TGTGCCAGTAGTCAAACTAGGGAAGAGACCCAGTACTTC.

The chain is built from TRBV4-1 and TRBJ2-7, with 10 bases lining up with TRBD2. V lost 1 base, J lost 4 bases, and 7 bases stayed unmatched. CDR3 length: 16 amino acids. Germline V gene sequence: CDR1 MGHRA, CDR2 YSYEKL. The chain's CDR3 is CASSQVRTSGSYEQYF. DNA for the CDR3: TGCGCCAGCAGCCAAGTTAGGACTAGCGGTAGTTACGAGCAGTACTTC.

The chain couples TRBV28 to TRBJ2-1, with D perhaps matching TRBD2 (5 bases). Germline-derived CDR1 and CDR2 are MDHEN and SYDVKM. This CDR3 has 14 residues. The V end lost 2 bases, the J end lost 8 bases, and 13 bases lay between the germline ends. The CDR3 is CASSLHEAVHEQFF. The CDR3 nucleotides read TGTGCCAGCAGTTTACATGAAGCGGTCCATGAGCAGTTCTTC.

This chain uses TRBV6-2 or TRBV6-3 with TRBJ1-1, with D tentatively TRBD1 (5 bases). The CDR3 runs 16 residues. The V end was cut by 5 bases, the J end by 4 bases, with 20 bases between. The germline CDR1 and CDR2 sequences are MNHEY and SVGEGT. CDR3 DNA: TGTGCCAGCAGTAACCTAAGGACGGGGGGGAGCACTGAAGCTTTCTTT. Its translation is CASSNLRTGGSTEAFF.